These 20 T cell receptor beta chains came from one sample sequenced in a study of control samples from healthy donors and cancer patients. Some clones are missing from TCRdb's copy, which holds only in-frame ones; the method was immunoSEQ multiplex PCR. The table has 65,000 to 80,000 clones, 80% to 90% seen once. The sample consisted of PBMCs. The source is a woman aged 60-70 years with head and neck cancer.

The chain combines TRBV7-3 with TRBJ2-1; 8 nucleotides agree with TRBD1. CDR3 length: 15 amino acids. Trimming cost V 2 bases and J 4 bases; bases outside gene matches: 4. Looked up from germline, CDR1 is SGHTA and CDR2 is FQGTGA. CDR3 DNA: TGTGCCAGCAGCTTAGGCAGGGGGCTTTACAATGAGCAGTTCTTC. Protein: CASSLGRGLYNEQFF. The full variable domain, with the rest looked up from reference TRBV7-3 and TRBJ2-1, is GAGVSQTPSNKVTEKGKYVELRCDPISGHTALYWYRQSLGQGPEFLIYFQGTGAADDSGLPNDRFFAVRPEGSVSTLKIQRTERGDSAVYLCASSLGRGLYNEQFFGPGTRLTVL.

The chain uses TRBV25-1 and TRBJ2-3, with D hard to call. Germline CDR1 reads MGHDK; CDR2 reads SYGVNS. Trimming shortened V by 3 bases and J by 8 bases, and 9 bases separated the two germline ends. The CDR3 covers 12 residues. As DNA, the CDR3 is TGTGCCAGCAGTGAGGCCTTAAGTACGCAGTATTTT. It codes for CASSEALSTQYF.

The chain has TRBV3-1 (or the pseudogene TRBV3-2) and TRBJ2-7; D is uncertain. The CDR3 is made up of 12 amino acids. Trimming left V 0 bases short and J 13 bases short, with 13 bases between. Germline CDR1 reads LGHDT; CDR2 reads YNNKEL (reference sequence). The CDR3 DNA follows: TGTGCCAGCAGCCAAGAAGGACGACACACATACTTC. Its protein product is CASSQEGRHTYF.

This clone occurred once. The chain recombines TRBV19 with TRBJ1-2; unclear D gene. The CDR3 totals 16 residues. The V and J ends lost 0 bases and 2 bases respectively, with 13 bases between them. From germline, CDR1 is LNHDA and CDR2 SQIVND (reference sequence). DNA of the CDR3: TGTGCCAGTAGTATAGACCACAAAGACGGCAACTATGGCTACACCTTC. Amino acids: CASSIDHKDGNYGYTF.

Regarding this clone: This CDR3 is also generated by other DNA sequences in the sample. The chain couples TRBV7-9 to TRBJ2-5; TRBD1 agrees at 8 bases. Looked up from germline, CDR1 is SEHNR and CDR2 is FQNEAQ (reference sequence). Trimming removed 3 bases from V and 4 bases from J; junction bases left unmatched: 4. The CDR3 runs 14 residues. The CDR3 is CASSLAGGLETQYF. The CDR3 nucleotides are TGTGCCAGCAGCTTGGCAGGGGGCTTAGAGACCCAGTACTTC.

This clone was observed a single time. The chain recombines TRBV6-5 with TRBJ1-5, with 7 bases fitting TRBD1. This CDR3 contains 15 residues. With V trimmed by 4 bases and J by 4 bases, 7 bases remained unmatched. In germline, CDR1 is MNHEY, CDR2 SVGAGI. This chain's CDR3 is CASSLEGATNQPQHF. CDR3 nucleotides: TGTGCCAGCAGTTTAGAGGGGGCCACAAATCAGCCCCAGCATTTT.

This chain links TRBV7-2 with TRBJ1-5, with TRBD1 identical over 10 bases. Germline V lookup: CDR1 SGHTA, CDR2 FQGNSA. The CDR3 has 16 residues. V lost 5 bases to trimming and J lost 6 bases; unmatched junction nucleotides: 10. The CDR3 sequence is CASSLVPGQGGQPQHF. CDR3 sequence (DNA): TGTGCCAGCAGCCTCGTACCAGGACAGGGGGGTCAGCCCCAGCATTTT.

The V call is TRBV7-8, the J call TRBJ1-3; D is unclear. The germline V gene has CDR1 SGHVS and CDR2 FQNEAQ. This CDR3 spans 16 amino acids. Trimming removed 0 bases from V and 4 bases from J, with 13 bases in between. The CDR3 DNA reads TGTGCCAGCAGCTTAGCGCATGAGTCCCGGGGAAACACCATATATTTT. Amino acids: CASSLAHESRGNTIYF.

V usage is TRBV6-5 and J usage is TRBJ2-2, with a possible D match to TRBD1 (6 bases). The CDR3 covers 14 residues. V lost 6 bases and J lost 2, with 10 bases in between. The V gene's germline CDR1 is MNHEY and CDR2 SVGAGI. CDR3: CASSRDKNTGELFF. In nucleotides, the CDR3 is TGTGCCAGCAGCCGGGACAAAAACACCGGGGAGCTGTTTTTT.

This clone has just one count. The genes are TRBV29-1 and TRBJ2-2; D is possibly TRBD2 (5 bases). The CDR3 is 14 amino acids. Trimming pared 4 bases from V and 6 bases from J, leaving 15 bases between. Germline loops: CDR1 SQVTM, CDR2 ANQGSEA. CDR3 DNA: TGCAGCGTTGCTTCTGTAAGAGGGTCCGGGGAGCTGTTTTTT. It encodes CSVASVRGSGELFF.

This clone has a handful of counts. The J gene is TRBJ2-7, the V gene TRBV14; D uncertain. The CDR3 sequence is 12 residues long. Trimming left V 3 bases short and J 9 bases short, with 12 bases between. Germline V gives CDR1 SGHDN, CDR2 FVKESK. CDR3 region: CASSQGPVVQYF. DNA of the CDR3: TGTGCCAGCAGCCAGGGCCCGGTTGTGCAGTACTTC. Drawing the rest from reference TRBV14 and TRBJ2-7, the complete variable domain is EAGVTQFPSHSVIEKGQTVTLRCDPISGHDNLYWYRRVMGKEIKFLLHFVKESKQDESGMPNNRFLAERTGGTYSTLKVQPAELEDSGVYFCASSQGPVVQYFGPGTRLTVT.

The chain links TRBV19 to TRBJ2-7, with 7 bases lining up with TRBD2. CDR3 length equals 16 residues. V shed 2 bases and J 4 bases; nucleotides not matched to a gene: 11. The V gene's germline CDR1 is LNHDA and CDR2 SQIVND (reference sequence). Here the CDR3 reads CASSIPSGPSGYEQYF. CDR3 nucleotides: TGTGCCAGTAGTATACCTAGCGGTCCCTCAGGATACGAGCAGTACTTC.

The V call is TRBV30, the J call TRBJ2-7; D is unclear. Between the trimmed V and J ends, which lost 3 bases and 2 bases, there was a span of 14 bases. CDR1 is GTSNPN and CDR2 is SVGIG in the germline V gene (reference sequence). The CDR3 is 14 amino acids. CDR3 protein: CAWSLSAVPYEQYF. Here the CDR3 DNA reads TGTGCCTGGAGCCTCTCGGCCGTCCCCTACGAGCAGTACTTC. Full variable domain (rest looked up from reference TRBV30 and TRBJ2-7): SQTIHQWPATLVQPVGSPLSLECTVEGTSNPNLYWYRQAAGRGLQLLFYSVGIGQISSEVPQNLSASRPQDRQFILSSKKLLLSDSGFYLCAWSLSAVPYEQYFGPGTRLTVT.

CDR3 in amino acids: CSVGQGKSVLGEKLFF. CDR3 sequence (DNA): TGCAGCGTGGGACAGGGGAAAAGTGTCCTTGGGGAAAAACTGTTTTTT. V is TRBV29-1 and J is TRBJ1-4, with 10 nucleotides matching TRBD1. The ends lost 6 bases at V and 8 bases at J; junction bases unmatched: 15. Germline V gene sequence: CDR1 SQVTM, CDR2 ANQGSEA. This CDR3 spans 16 amino acids.

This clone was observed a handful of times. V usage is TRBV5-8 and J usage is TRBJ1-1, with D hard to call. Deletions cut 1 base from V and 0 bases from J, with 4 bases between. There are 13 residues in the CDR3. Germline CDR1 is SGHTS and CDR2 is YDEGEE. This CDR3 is CASSLRLNTEAFF. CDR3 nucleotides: TGTGCCAGCAGCTTGAGGTTGAACACTGAAGCTTTCTTT.

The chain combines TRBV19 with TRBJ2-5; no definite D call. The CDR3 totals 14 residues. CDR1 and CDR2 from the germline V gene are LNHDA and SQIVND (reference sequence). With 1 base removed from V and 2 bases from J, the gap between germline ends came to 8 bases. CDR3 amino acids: CASSIGRVQETQYF. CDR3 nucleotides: TGTGCCAGTAGTATAGGTCGGGTACAAGAGACCCAGTACTTC.

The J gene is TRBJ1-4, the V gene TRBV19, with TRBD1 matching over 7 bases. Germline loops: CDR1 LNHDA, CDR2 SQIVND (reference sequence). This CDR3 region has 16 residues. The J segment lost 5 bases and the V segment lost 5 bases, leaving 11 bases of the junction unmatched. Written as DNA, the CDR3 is TGTGCCAGTAGTTCCCGTACAGGGGACCTGAATGAAAAACTGTTTTTT. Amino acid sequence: CASSSRTGDLNEKLFF.

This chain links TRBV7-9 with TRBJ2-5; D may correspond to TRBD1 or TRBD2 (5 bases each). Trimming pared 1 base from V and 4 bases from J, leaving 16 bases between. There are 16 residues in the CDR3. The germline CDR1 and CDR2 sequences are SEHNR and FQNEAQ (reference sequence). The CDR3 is CASSLVTGTSRETQYF. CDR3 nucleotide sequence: TGTGCCAGCAGCTTAGTAACCGGGACCTCTCGAGAGACCCAGTACTTC.

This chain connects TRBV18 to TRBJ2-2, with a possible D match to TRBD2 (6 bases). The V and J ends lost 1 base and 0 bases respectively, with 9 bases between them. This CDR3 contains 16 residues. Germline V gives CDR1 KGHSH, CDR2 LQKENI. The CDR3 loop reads CASSPLSGANTGELFF. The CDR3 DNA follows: TGTGCCAGCTCACCACTTAGCGGAGCGAACACCGGGGAGCTGTTTTTT.

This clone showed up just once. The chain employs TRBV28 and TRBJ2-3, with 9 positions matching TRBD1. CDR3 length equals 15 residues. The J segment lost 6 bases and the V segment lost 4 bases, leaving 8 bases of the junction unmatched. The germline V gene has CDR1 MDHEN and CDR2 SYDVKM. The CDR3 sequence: CASSSLGTGTDTQYF. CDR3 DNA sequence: TGTGCCAGCAGTTCCCTAGGGACAGGGACCGATACGCAGTATTTT.